These 15 T cell receptor beta chains share one sample of origin, sequenced in a study of T cell changes during pregnancy in multiple sclerosis. Clones were read by immunoSEQ multiplex PCR, and TCRdb kept only the in-frame ones, dropping some. The data show under 75,000 clones, roughly 89% seen once. The input for sequencing was peripheral blood, taken in the third trimester of pregnancy. Receptors originate from a female donor in good health, enrolled as a control in a pregnancy study.

The genes are TRBV4-2 and TRBJ1-6; D is unclear. V gave up 2 bases and J gave up 10 bases, with 12 bases separating them. Germline loops: CDR1 LGHNA, CDR2 YNFKEQ. The CDR3 covers 14 residues. This CDR3 is CASSQPFVESPLHF. The CDR3 DNA is TGTGCCAGCAGCCAACCTTTCGTGGAGTCACCCCTCCACTTT.

The chain has TRBV4-3 and TRBJ2-1, with 11 bases lining up with TRBD2. The trim removed 0 bases at V and 10 bases at J, leaving 14 bases unmatched. Germline CDR1 reads LGHNA; CDR2 reads YSLEER. This CDR3 has 18 residues. The CDR3 loop is CASSQDLTNSGGAWEQFF. The DNA of the CDR3 is TGCGCCAGCAGCCAAGATCTGACAAATAGCGGGGGGGCTTGGGAGCAGTTCTTC.

The chain employs TRBV5-6 and TRBJ1-2; D not certain. This CDR3 contains 16 residues. The ends were cut back, 4 bases at V and 6 bases at J, with 22 bases in the middle. Germline loops: CDR1 SGHDT, CDR2 YYEEEE. CDR3 sequence: CASSRYYLPVGDGYTF. CDR3 in DNA: TGTGCCAGCAGCCGCTACTACTTACCCGTCGGGGATGGCTACACCTTC.

The rearrangement links TRBV7-8 to TRBJ1-1, with D maybe TRBD1 (5 bases). Germline values: CDR1 SGHVS, CDR2 FQNEAQ. Trimming shortened V by 1 base and J by 0 bases, and 12 bases separated the two germline ends. The CDR3 consists of 16 residues. The CDR3 nucleotides are TGTGCCAGCAGCTTAGGGGGACTTTCTATGAACACTGAAGCTTTCTTT. Translated: CASSLGGLSMNTEAFF.

The V call is TRBV10-3, the J call TRBJ2-1, with no clear D. V lost 5 bases and J 0 bases, leaving 5 bases between the germline ends. The length of the CDR3 is 13 residues. CDR1 and CDR2 (germline): ENHRY, SYGVKD. CDR3 in amino acids: CAISPVSYNEQFF. CDR3 in DNA: TGTGCCATCAGTCCCGTCTCCTACAATGAGCAGTTCTTC.

The J gene is TRBJ2-7, the V gene TRBV4-3; TRBD2 matches 8 bases. J was trimmed by 6 bases and V by 0 bases; bases with no gene match: 10. The CDR3 loop spans 16 amino acids. Germline assignment: CDR1 LGHNA and CDR2 YSLEER. CDR3 sequence (DNA): TGCGCCAGCAGCCAAGAAGTTCCCGGCGCGGGGGGCGAGCAGTACTTC. Translated: CASSQEVPGAGGEQYF.

The chain has TRBV4-2 and TRBJ2-5; the match to TRBD1 covers 8 bases. Unmatched junction bases numbered 0, after V lost 3 bases and J lost 3 bases. Per the germline V gene, CDR1 is LGHNA and CDR2 is YNFKEQ. This CDR3 has 13 residues. The CDR3 is CASSQTGEETQYF. For the CDR3, the DNA is TGTGCCAGCAGCCAGACAGGGGAAGAGACCCAGTACTTC.

The chain links TRBV28 to TRBJ1-5; D remains unclear. CDR1 and CDR2 from the germline V gene are MDHEN and SYDVKM. This CDR3 spans 13 amino acids. The V end was cut by 3 bases, the J end by 9 bases, with 12 bases between. The DNA for the CDR3 is TGTGCCAGCAGTTTCGGGCGGGTTGCGCCCCAGCATTTT. It translates to CASSFGRVAPQHF.

The sample holds one count of this clone. V gene TRBV6-1 combines with J gene TRBJ1-4, with D possibly being TRBD1 (5 bases). Trimming shortened V by 3 bases and J by 3 bases, and 14 bases separated the two germline ends. The germline CDR1 and CDR2 sequences are MNHNS and SASEGT. The length of the CDR3 is 16 residues. Written as DNA, the CDR3 is TGTGCCAGCAGTGATGGGGGTTGGGGGGCTAATGAAAAACTGTTTTTT. Protein product: CASSDGGWGANEKLFF.

This chain connects TRBV9 to TRBJ2-3, with TRBD2 matching 11 bases. With V trimmed by 4 bases and J by 5 bases, 9 bases remained unmatched. The germline CDR1 and CDR2 sequences are SGDLS and YYNGEE. This CDR3 is built from 16 residues. The DNA of the CDR3 is TGTGCCAGCAGCCACCGAGGACTAGCGGGTAAAGATACGCAGTATTTT. It yields the protein CASSHRGLAGKDTQYF. The variable domain in full, completed from reference TRBV9 and TRBJ2-3, reads DSGVTQTPKHLITATGQRVTLRCSPRSGDLSVYWYQQSLDQGLQFLIQYYNGEERAKGNILERFSAQQFPDLHSELNLSSLELGDSALYFCASSHRGLAGKDTQYFGPGTRLTVL.

The CDR3 coding sequence is TGTGCCAGCAGCTTAGGGGACAGGGATAATGAAAAACTGTTTTTT. This translates into CASSLGDRDNEKLFF. V gene TRBV11-2 combines with J gene TRBJ1-4, with 9 bases identical to TRBD1. Germline V lookup: CDR1 SGHAT, CDR2 FQNNGV. Trimming took 1 base from V and 4 from J; bases not matched to a gene: 1. This CDR3 spans 15 amino acids.

The chain combines TRBV5-4 with TRBJ2-7; TRBD1 might be the D (6 bases). Germline V gives CDR1 SGHNT, CDR2 YYREEE (reference sequence). Deletions cut 4 bases from V and 3 bases from J, with 14 bases between. This CDR3 spans 14 amino acids. CDR3 sequence reads: CASSLAGAHYEQYF. The CDR3 region has the DNA TGTGCCAGCAGCCTGGCAGGGGCTCACTACGAGCAGTACTTC.

The gene calls are TRBV5-1 and TRBJ2-6; TRBD1 matches at 7 bases. The germline CDR1 and CDR2 sequences are SGHRS and YFSETQ. The CDR3 covers 19 residues. Unmatched junction bases numbered 17, after V lost 4 bases and J lost 4 bases. The CDR3 DNA reads TGCGCCAGCAGCCCCCCAGGGGGACCCTCAGCCTCGGGGGCCAACGTCCTGACTTTC. It specifies CASSPPGGPSASGANVLTF.

This sequence joins TRBV4-1 and TRBJ2-2; maybe TRBD1 (6 bases). The CDR3 runs to 13 residues. Germline lookup yields CDR1 MGHRA and CDR2 YSYEKL. V was pared by 8 bases and J by 7 bases, with 14 bases between. The CDR3 here is CASRDKVHGELFF. CDR3 coding DNA: TGCGCCAGCCGGGACAAGGTTCACGGGGAGCTGTTTTTT.

The chain has TRBV7-9 and TRBJ2-3, with D perhaps TRBD2 (5 bases). Trimming removed 5 bases at V and 0 bases at J, with 12 bases between. Looked up from germline, CDR1 is SEHNR and CDR2 is FQNEAQ (reference sequence). The CDR3 is 15 amino acids. The CDR3 DNA reads TGTGCCAGCAGCCCCGGGGAAACTAGCACAGATACGCAGTATTTT. It specifies CASSPGETSTDTQYF.